This entry lists 31 T cell receptor beta chains sequenced from one sample in a study of blood T cell repertoires in COVID-19. Measured with immunoSEQ multiplex PCR; TCRdb has only the in-frame clones, and not every one. This sample yields about 160,000 clones, of which 75% to 85% are seen a single time; 11% belongs to the top ten. Sequenced material: peripheral blood. The receptor source for this set is a human donor in a cohort sampled during active COVID-19.

V and J are TRBV4-1 and TRBJ2-3, with 8 nucleotides matching TRBD2. The germline CDR1 and CDR2 sequences are MGHRA and YSYEKL. The V gene end was trimmed by 2 bases and the J gene end by 5 bases; junction bases not matched to a gene: 6. The CDR3 runs to 15 residues. CDR3 region: CASSQTSGGGDTQYF. CDR3 sequence (DNA): TGCGCCAGCAGCCAAACCTCGGGAGGGGGAGATACGCAGTATTTT.

The chain couples TRBV11-2 to TRBJ1-4; no reliable D call. V lost 3 bases and J 8 bases, leaving 7 bases between the germline ends. There are 12 residues in the CDR3. Germline loops: CDR1 SGHAT, CDR2 FQNNGV. DNA for the CDR3: TGTGCCAGCAGCTTCGGTGAGGAAAAACTGTTTTTT. This translates into CASSFGEEKLFF. Full variable domain (remainder filled in from reference TRBV11-2 and TRBJ1-4): EAGVAQSPRYKIIEKRQSVAFWCNPISGHATLYWYQQILGQGPKLLIQFQNNGVVDDSQLPKDRFSAERLKGVDSTLKIQPAKLEDSAVYLCASSFGEEKLFFGSGTQLSVL.

The chain joins TRBV6-5 to TRBJ2-7; TRBD1 is a possible D gene (5 bases). V shed 0 bases and J shed 2 bases, with 11 bases lying between them. CDR3 length: 15 amino acids. The V gene's germline CDR1 is MNHEY and CDR2 SVGAGI. CDR3 sequence (DNA): TGTGCCAGCAGTTACTCTGCTGCAGGGACCTACGAGCAGTACTTC. Residues: CASSYSAAGTYEQYF.

This clone was seen ten or more times. This chain joins TRBV20-1 and TRBJ1-1; TRBD1 matches at 9 bases. This CDR3 has 13 amino acids. Germline lookup yields CDR1 DFQATT and CDR2 SNEGSKA (reference sequence). V lost 3 bases to trimming and J lost 4 bases; unmatched junction nucleotides: 3. The chain's CDR3 is CSASDRGTTEAFF. The CDR3 coding sequence is TGCAGTGCTAGTGACAGGGGGACCACTGAAGCTTTCTTT.

This sequence joins TRBV4-1 and TRBJ2-1; 8 bases line up with TRBD1. Germline CDR1 and CDR2: MGHRA and YSYEKL. J lost 5 bases, V lost 0 bases, and 9 bases had no gene match. This CDR3 contains 17 residues. CDR3 sequence: CASSQEPTGANNNEQFF. The CDR3 DNA reads as TGCGCCAGCAGCCAAGAACCGACAGGGGCGAACAACAATGAGCAGTTCTTC.

This clone was counted a single time. The chain has TRBV6-5 and TRBJ2-5; TRBD2 agrees at 7 bases. J was trimmed by 4 bases and V by 8 bases; bases with no gene match: 7. The CDR3 has 13 amino acids. Germline CDR1 MNHEY, CDR2 SVGAGI. CDR3 sequence reads: CASSPGGGETQYF. The CDR3 DNA reads TGTGCCAGCTCTCCAGGCGGGGGAGAGACCCAGTACTTC.

The genes are TRBV7-9 and TRBJ2-3; TRBD2 matches at 12 bases. The V gene end was trimmed by 1 base and the J gene end by 4 bases; junction bases not matched to a gene: 3. This CDR3 has 16 amino acids. CDR1 SEHNR and CDR2 FQNEAQ come from the germline V gene (reference sequence). The CDR3 region has the DNA TGTGCCAGCAGCTTAGTGGGGACTAGCGGGTCAGATACGCAGTATTTT. It yields the protein CASSLVGTSGSDTQYF.

The gene calls are TRBV7-9 and TRBJ2-7, with D perhaps TRBD2 (6 bases). The length of the CDR3 is 15 residues. CDR1 and CDR2 (germline): SEHNR, FQNEAQ (reference sequence). Trimming cost V 1 base and J 0 bases, with 10 bases left between them. As DNA, the CDR3 is TGTGCCAGCAGCTTAGTCGGCGGGGACTCCTACGAGCAGTACTTC. This translates into CASSLVGGDSYEQYF.

The V gene is TRBV7-9, the J gene TRBJ1-2; 8 nucleotides align to TRBD1. CDR1 and CDR2 (germline): SEHNR, FQNEAQ (reference sequence). V was pared by 5 bases and J by 0 bases, with 5 bases of the junction left unmatched. The CDR3 loop spans 15 amino acids. CDR3 DNA: TGTGCCAGCAGCCCCGGGACAGGTCCTAACTATGGCTACACCTTC. Protein product: CASSPGTGPNYGYTF.

The CDR3 region has the DNA TGTGCCAGCTCACCACGCGCCGGAGACACCGGGGAGCTGTTTTTT. Encoded protein: CASSPRAGDTGELFF. The chain is built from TRBV18 and TRBJ2-2; no definite D call. V shed 1 base and J shed 3 bases, with 9 bases lying between them. Germline CDR1 KGHSH, CDR2 LQKENI. This CDR3 comprises 15 residues. Drawing the rest from reference TRBV18 and TRBJ2-2, the complete variable domain is NAGVMQNPRHLVRRRGQEARLRCSPMKGHSHVYWYRQLPEEGLKFMVYLQKENIIDESGMPKERFSAEFPKEGPSILRIQQVVRGDSAAYFCASSPRAGDTGELFFGEGSRLTVL.

This clone was counted a single time. The CDR3 DNA sequence: TGCGCCAGCAGCACAGGGAATTCACCCCTCCACTTT. Its translation: CASSTGNSPLHF. The chain joins TRBV10-1 to TRBJ1-6, with D tentatively TRBD1 (6 bases). The CDR3 spans 12 residues. V lost 6 bases and J 7 bases, leaving 7 bases between the germline ends. Germline V gene lookup returns CDR1 WNHNN and CDR2 SYGVQD (reference sequence).

This chain uses TRBV14 with TRBJ2-7; 8 bases match TRBD1. Germline lookup yields CDR1 SGHDN and CDR2 FVKESK. Trimming cost V 5 bases and J 2 bases; bases outside gene matches: 5. This CDR3 is built from 14 residues. The CDR3 spells CASSYGQGAYEQYF. DNA for the CDR3: TGTGCCAGCAGCTACGGACAGGGAGCCTACGAGCAGTACTTC.

The chain uses TRBV6-6 and TRBJ2-5, with D perhaps matching TRBD1 (6 bases). The germline CDR1 and CDR2 sequences are MNHNY and SVGAGI (reference sequence). V was cut by 6 bases and J by 4 bases, with 12 bases left in between. This CDR3 spans 13 amino acids. CDR3 protein: CASRKTGIETQYF. For the CDR3, the DNA is TGTGCCAGCAGGAAGACAGGTATAGAGACCCAGTACTTC.

J is TRBJ2-7 and V is TRBV28; 8 positions agree with TRBD1. V lost 5 bases and J lost 1; bases outside the gene matches: 7. CDR3 length: 15 amino acids. Germline CDR1 reads MDHEN; CDR2 reads SYDVKM. The CDR3 nucleotides are TGTGCCAGCAGTGTAACAGGGGGTAAGTCCTACGAGCAGTACTTC. Protein sequence: CASSVTGGKSYEQYF.

This chain uses TRBV7-2 with TRBJ1-2; D remains unclear. Germline CDR1 SGHTA, CDR2 FQGNSA. V was clipped by 1 base and J by 7 bases, with 13 bases between them. The CDR3 runs to 14 residues. The CDR3, as DNA: TGTGCCAGCAGCTTAGAGACGGGGATGAGTGGCTACACCTTC. Amino acid sequence: CASSLETGMSGYTF.

V gene TRBV28 combines with J gene TRBJ1-5; D unresolved. Germline assignment: CDR1 MDHEN and CDR2 SYDVKM. This CDR3 contains 16 residues. V lost 7 bases, J lost 5 bases, and 21 bases lay in between. Here the CDR3 DNA reads TGTGCCAGCAATCTTCGCGGGTTACAAAAAGATCAGCCCCAGCATTTT. The encoded protein is CASNLRGLQKDQPQHF.

This clone was observed a handful of times. This chain connects TRBV30 to TRBJ1-3; D is undetermined. V was clipped by 3 bases and J by 4 bases, with 13 bases between them. CDR1 and CDR2 (germline): GTSNPN, SVGIG (reference sequence). This CDR3 spans 14 amino acids. In DNA form, the CDR3 reads TGTGCCTGGAGAGTCGGAGGGCCCGGAAACACCATATATTTT. Translated, it gives CAWRVGGPGNTIYF.

V and J are TRBV6-6 and TRBJ1-1, with D uncertain. Trimming removed 5 bases at V and 2 bases at J, with 3 bases between. The CDR3 has 11 amino acids. CDR1 and CDR2 from the germline V gene are MNHNY and SVGAGI (reference sequence). CDR3 residues: CASSSNTEAFF. CDR3 DNA: TGTGCCAGCAGTAGCAACACTGAAGCTTTCTTT.

This chain joins TRBV4-1 and TRBJ2-2; the D is unclear. The CDR3 loop spans 17 amino acids. Germline V CDR1 and CDR2: MGHRA, YSYEKL. With 0 bases removed from V and 1 base from J, the gap between germline ends came to 12 bases. CDR3 DNA: TGCGCCAGCAGCCAAGATCTTCGGGTACGGAACACCGGGGAGCTGTTTTTT. Residues: CASSQDLRVRNTGELFF.

This chain joins TRBV19 and TRBJ2-1, with 13 bases fitting TRBD2. V dropped 3 bases and J dropped 10; count of bases not matched to a gene: 9. Germline V CDR1 and CDR2: LNHDA, SQIVND (reference sequence). The CDR3 consists of 16 residues. The CDR3 coding sequence is TGTGCCAGTAGTATCTGGACTAGCGGGAGCCGGGGAGAGCAGTTCTTC. It translates to CASSIWTSGSRGEQFF.

The chain has TRBV2 and TRBJ2-2; 8 bases agree with TRBD2. The CDR3 covers 14 residues. Per the germline V gene, CDR1 is SNHLY and CDR2 is FYNNEI. The trim removed 8 bases at V and 1 base at J, leaving 3 bases unmatched. The CDR3, as DNA: TGTGCCAGCCGTAGCGGGGAGAACACCGGGGAGCTGTTTTTT. This codes for CASRSGENTGELFF.

This sequence joins TRBV29-1 and TRBJ2-7; 13 bases match TRBD2. This CDR3 has 15 residues. J lost 2 bases, V lost 4 bases, and 5 bases had no gene match. CDR1 is SQVTM and CDR2 is ANQGSEA in the germline V gene. The CDR3: CSVATSGGKPYEQYF. The DNA of the CDR3 is TGCAGCGTTGCGACTAGCGGGGGGAAACCCTACGAGCAGTACTTC.

This chain links TRBV9 with TRBJ2-1, with a weak D call TRBD2 (6 bases). This CDR3 region has 13 residues. The V and J ends lost 2 bases and 5 bases respectively, with 8 bases between them. CDR1 is SGDLS, CDR2 YYNGEE, per germline. The CDR3 loop reads CASSVGGNNEQFF. CDR3 nucleotide sequence: TGTGCCAGCAGCGTGGGGGGTAACAATGAGCAGTTCTTC.

This chain uses TRBV12-3 or TRBV12-4 with TRBJ1-5; the D is unclear. The V gene lost 2 bases and the J gene lost 4 bases, with 6 bases spanning the gap. The CDR3 is 13 residues long. The CDR3 loop reads CASSLQENQPQHF. The CDR3 DNA reads as TGTGCCAGCAGTTTACAGGAAAATCAGCCCCAGCATTTT.

The rearrangement links TRBV6-6 to TRBJ2-2; D is perhaps TRBD1 (5 bases). Between the trimmed V and J ends, which lost 6 bases and 5 bases, there was a span of 16 bases. Per the germline V gene, CDR1 is MNHNY and CDR2 is SVGAGI (reference sequence). CDR3 size: 15 residues. The CDR3 here is CASRPPTGWTGELFF. The CDR3 coding sequence is TGTGCCAGCAGACCCCCAACAGGTTGGACCGGGGAGCTGTTTTTT.

The chain recombines TRBV6-2 or TRBV6-3 with TRBJ2-7; 8 bases agree with TRBD1. This CDR3 is built from 18 residues. V was clipped by 0 bases and J by 7 bases; unmatched bases: 17. CDR1 is MNHEY and CDR2 is SVGEGT in the germline V gene. The CDR3 coding sequence is TGTGCCAGCAGTTACTCGACAGGGGCTCGCCTCAACTCGGGGGAGCAGTACTTC. Translation: CASSYSTGARLNSGEQYF.

This chain joins TRBV7-9 and TRBJ1-5, with D tentatively TRBD1 (5 bases). CDR1 is SEHNR, CDR2 FQNEAQ, per germline (reference sequence). The CDR3 extends over 14 amino acids. Trimming took off 5 bases at V and 3 bases at J, with 11 bases between the two ends. The CDR3 DNA reads as TGTGCCAGCAGCCGTGGAGGGGTCAATCAGCCCCAGCATTTT. Translation: CASSRGGVNQPQHF.

The gene calls are TRBV5-1 and TRBJ1-4; a weak D match, TRBD1 (6 bases). Germline V CDR1 and CDR2: SGHRS, YFSETQ. Deletions cut 1 base from V and 0 bases from J, with 13 bases between. This CDR3 has 17 amino acids. CDR3 sequence (DNA): TGCGCCAGCAGCTTGTCAGGGGCGCCTGCAACTAATGAAAAACTGTTTTTT. It codes for CASSLSGAPATNEKLFF. Filled out from reference TRBV5-1 and TRBJ1-4, the complete variable domain reads KAGVTQTPRYLIKTRGQQVTLSCSPISGHRSVSWYQQTPGQGLQFLFEYFSETQRNKGNFPGRFSGRQFSNSRSEMNVSTLELGDSALYLCASSLSGAPATNEKLFFGSGTQLSVL.

The chain combines TRBV21-1 with TRBJ2-5; the table's D call, TRBD2, has no DNA check behind it. TRBV21-1 is a known pseudogene. This CDR3 is 19 amino acids long. CDR3 protein: CASSNNREAGGLARETQYF. The CDR3 region has the DNA TGTGCCAGCAGCAATAATCGGGAGGCGGGGGGCCTAGCACGAGAGACCCAGTACTTC.

The genes are TRBV24-1 and TRBJ1-4, with unresolved D. Trimming pared 8 bases from V and 5 bases from J, leaving 11 bases between. CDR1 KGHDR and CDR2 SFDVKD come from the germline V gene. This CDR3 has 13 residues. The CDR3 spells CATTGAWNEKLFF. CDR3 sequence (DNA): TGTGCCACCACTGGAGCGTGGAATGAAAAACTGTTTTTT.

The chain has TRBV7-2 and TRBJ2-5; maybe TRBD2 (5 bases). V shed 2 bases and J shed 3 bases, with 7 bases lying between them. The CDR3 is 13 residues long. In germline, CDR1 is SGHTA, CDR2 FQGNSA. CDR3 in amino acids: CASSLRREETQYF. The CDR3 DNA is TGTGCCAGCAGCTTACGGCGGGAAGAGACCCAGTACTTC.